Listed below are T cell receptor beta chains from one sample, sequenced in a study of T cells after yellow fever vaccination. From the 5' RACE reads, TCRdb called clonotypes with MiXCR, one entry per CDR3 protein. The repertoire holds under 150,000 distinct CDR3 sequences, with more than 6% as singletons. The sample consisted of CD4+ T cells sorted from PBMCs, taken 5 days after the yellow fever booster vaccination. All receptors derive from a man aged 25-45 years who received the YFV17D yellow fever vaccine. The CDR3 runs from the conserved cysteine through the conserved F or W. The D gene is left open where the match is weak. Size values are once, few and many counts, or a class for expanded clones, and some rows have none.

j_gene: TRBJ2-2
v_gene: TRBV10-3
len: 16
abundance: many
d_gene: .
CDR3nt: TGTGCCACAAACGGGGGCCAGGGGGTCTCCACCGGGGAGCTGTTTTTT
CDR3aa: CATNGGQGVSTGELFF

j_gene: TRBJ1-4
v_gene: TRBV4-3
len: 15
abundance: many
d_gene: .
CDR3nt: TGCGCCAGCAGCCGAGTGACAGCAACTAATGAAAAACTGTTTTTT
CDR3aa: CASSRVTATNEKLFF

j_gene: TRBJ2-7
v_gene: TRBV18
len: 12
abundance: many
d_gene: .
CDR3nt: TGTGCCAGCTCTAGGCAAATCAACGAGCAGTACTTC
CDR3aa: CASSRQINEQYF

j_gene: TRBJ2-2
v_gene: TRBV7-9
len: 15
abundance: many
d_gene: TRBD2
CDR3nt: TGTGCCAGCAGCCCCAGCGGGAGGAACACCGGGGAGCTGTTTTTT
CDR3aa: CASSPSGRNTGELFF

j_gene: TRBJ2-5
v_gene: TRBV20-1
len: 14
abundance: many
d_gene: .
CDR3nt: TGCAGTGCTAGAAACGGACGGGATGGTGAGACCCAGTACTTC
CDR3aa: CSARNGRDGETQYF

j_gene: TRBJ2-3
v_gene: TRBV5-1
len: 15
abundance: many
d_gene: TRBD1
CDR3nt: TGCGCCAGCACCTCCCAGGGGGTAAATACGGATACGCAGTATTTT
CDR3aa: CASTSQGVNTDTQYF

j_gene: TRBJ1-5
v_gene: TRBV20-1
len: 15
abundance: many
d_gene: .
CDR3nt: TGCAGTGCTAGAGATTGGGCAGGGGGCAATCAGCCCCAGCATTTT
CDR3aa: CSARDWAGGNQPQHF

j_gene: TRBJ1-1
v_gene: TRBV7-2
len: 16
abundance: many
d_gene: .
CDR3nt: TGTGCCAGCAGCTTAAGTAGTTTGACCAGGGGCACTGAAGCTTTCTTT
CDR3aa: CASSLSSLTRGTEAFF

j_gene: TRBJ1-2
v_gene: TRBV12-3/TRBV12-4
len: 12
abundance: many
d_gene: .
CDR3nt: TGTGCCAGCAGTATCGACCGCTATGGCTACACCTTC
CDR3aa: CASSIDRYGYTF

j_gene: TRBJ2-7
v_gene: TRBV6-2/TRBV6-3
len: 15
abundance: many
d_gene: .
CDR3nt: TGTGCCAGCAGCTTCGGACAGCCAGGGTATGGCGAGCAGTACTTC
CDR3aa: CASSFGQPGYGEQYF

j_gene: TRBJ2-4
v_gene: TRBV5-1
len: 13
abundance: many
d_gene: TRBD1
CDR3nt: TGCGCCAGCAGCTTGGACAGGGGGGACATTCAGTACTTC
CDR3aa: CASSLDRGDIQYF

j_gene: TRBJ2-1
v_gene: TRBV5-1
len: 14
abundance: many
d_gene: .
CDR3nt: TGCGCCAGCAGCTTGGAAACTCGGTACAATGAGCAGTTCTTC
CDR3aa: CASSLETRYNEQFF

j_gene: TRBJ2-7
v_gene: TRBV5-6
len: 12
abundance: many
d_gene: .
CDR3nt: TGTGCCAGCAGGGGGGCGTCGTACGAGCAGTACTTC
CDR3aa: CASRGASYEQYF

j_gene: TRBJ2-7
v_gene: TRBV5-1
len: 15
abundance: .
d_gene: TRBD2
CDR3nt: TGCGCCAGCAGCCCCCCGGGGGGGGCGGGAAACGAGCAGTACTTC
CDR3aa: CASSPPGGAGNEQYF

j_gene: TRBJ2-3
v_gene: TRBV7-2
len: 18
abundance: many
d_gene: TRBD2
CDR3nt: TGTGCCAGCAGCTTAGTTTCAGGGCCGGGAGGGGTAGGGTGGGCGCAGTATTTT
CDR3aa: CASSLVSGPGGVGWAQYF

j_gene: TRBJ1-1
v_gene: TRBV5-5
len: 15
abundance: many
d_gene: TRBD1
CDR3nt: TGTGCCAGCAGCTTGGGCCCAGGGGGAGGCACTGAAGCTTTCTTT
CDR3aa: CASSLGPGGGTEAFF

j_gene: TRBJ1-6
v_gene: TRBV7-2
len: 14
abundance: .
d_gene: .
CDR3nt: TGTGCCAGCAGCTTAGGGACAGTCAATTCACCCCTCCACTTT
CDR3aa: CASSLGTVNSPLHF

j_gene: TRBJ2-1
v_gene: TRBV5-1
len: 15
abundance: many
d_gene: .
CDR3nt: TGCGCCAGCAGCCCGTCATCCACCCCCCAAGGAGAGCAGTTCTTC
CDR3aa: CASSPSSTPQGEQFF

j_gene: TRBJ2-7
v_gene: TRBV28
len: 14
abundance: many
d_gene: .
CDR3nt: TGTGCCAGCAGTACGGACAGAAACTCCTACGAGCAGTACTTC
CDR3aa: CASSTDRNSYEQYF

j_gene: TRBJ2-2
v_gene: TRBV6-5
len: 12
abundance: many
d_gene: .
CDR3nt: TGTGCCAGCAAGCCTCGGGCCGGGGAGCTGTTTTTT
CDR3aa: CASKPRAGELFF

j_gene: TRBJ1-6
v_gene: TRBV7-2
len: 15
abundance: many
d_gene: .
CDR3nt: TGTGCCAGCAGCGAAAGGGTCGCCGCAAATTCACCCCTCCACTTT
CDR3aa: CASSERVAANSPLHF

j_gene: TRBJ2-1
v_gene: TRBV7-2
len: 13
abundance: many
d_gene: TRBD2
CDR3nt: TGTGCCAGCGGGACTAGCGGACTCAATGAGCAGTTCTTC
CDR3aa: CASGTSGLNEQFF

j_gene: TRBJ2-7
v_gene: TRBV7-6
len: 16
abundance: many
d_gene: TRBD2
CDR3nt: TGTGCCAGCAGCTTAGGCGTAGCGGGTCCTACCTACGAGCAGTACTTC
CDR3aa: CASSLGVAGPTYEQYF

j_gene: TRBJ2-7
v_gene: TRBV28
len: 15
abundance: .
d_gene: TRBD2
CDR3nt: TGTGCCAGCAGTCGTTCGGCGGGAGGCCCCTACGAGCAGTACTTC
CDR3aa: CASSRSAGGPYEQYF

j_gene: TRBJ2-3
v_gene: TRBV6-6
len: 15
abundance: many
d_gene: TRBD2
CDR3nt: TGTGCCAGCAGGGAGGGGACTAGCCGTCCAGATACGCAGTATTTT
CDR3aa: CASREGTSRPDTQYF

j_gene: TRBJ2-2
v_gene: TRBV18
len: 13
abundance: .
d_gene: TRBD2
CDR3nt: TGTGCCAGCTCACCGCGGGAGTCCGGGGAGCTGTTTTTT
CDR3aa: CASSPRESGELFF

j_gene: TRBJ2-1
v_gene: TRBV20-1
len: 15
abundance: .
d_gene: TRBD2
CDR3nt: TGCAGTGCTCTCTTGACTAGCGGGCCGTACAATGAGCAGTTCTTC
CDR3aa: CSALLTSGPYNEQFF

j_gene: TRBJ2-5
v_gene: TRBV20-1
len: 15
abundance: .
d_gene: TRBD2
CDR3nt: TGCAGTGCTAGGGGGCTAGCGGGAGTTGGAGAGACCCAGTACTTC
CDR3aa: CSARGLAGVGETQYF

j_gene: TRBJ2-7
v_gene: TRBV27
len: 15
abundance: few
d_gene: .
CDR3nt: TGTGCCAGCAGTTACGCCCCCGGGTCCTCCTACGAGCAGTACTTC
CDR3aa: CASSYAPGSSYEQYF

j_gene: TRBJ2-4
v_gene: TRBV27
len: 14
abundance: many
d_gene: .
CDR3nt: TGTGCCAGCAGTTTATCTAGAGCCAAAAACATTCAGTACTTC
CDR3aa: CASSLSRAKNIQYF

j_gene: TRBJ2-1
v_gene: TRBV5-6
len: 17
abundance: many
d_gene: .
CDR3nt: TGTGCCAGCAGCGAAGTGCCCCGGGAATCCTCCTACAATGAGCAGTTCTTC
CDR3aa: CASSEVPRESSYNEQFF

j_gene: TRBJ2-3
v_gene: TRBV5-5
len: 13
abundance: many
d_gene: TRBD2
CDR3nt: TGTGCCAGCAGAATTAGCGGGAGGGATACGCAGTATTTT
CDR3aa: CASRISGRDTQYF

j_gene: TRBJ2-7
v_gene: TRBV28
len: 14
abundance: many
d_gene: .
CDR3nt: TGTGCCAGCAGTTACCAGGTTGGGTCCTACGAGCAGTACTTC
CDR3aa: CASSYQVGSYEQYF

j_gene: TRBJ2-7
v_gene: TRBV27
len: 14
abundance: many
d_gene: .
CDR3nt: TGTGCCAGCAGTTTCCGCGGGAACTCCTACGAGCAGTACTTC
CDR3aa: CASSFRGNSYEQYF

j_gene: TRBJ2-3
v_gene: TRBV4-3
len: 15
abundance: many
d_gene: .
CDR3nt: TGCGCCAGCAGCCAGGGTGGACACCCCACAGATACGCAGTATTTT
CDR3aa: CASSQGGHPTDTQYF

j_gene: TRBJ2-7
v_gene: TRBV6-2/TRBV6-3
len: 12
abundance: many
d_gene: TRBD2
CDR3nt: TGTGCCAGCAGGCCTCTAGCGGGAGCGGAGTACTTC
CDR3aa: CASRPLAGAEYF

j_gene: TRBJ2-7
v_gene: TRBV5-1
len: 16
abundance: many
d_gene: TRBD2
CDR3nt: TGCGCCAGCAGCTTGGGGACCGTAGCGGGAGGATACGAGCAGTACTTC
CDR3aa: CASSLGTVAGGYEQYF

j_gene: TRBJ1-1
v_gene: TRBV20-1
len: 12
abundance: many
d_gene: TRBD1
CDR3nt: TGCAGTGCCGGGACAGCGAACACTGAAGCTTTCTTT
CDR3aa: CSAGTANTEAFF

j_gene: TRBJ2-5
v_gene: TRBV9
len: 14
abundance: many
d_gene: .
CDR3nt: TGTGCCAGCAGCGTAGGAAGGCCTCGGGGGACCCAGTACTTC
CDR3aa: CASSVGRPRGTQYF

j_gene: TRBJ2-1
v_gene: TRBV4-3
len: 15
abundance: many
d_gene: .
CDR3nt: TGCGCCAGCAGCCAAGGTCGGGACAACTACAATGAGCAGTTCTTC
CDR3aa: CASSQGRDNYNEQFF

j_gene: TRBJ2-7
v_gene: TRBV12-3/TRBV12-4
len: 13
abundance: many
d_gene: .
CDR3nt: TGTGCCAGCAGTTTCAGTAGGAGGTACGAGCAGTACTTC
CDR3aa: CASSFSRRYEQYF

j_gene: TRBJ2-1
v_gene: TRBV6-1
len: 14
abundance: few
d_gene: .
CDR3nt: TGTGCCAGCATCGGACACGGGTCCTACAATGAGCAGTTCTTC
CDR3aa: CASIGHGSYNEQFF

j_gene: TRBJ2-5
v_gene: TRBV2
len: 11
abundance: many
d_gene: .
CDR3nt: TGTGCCAGCTGGGGAGAAGAGACCCAGTACTTC
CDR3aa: CASWGEETQYF

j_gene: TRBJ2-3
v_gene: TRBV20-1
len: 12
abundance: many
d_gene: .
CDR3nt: TGCAGTGCCCGGACAGCCGAGGATACGCAGTATTTT
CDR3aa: CSARTAEDTQYF

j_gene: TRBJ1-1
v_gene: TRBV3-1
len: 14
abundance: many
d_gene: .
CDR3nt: TGTGCCAGCGCTGGCGGACAGAAGAACACTGAAGCTTTCTTT
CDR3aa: CASAGGQKNTEAFF

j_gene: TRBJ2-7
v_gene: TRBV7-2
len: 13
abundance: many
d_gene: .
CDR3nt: TGTGCCAGCAGCTCGGATATAAAAAGCGAGCAGTACTTC
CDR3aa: CASSSDIKSEQYF

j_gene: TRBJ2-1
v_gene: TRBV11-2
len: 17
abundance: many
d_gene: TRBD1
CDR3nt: TGTGCCAGCAGCTTCGCACAGGGGACAGGGTCTACGAATGAGCAGTTCTTC
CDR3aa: CASSFAQGTGSTNEQFF

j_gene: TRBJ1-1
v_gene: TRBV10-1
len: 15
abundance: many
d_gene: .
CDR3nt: TGCGCCAGCAGTGAGTCGCAGGGGCTGAACACTGAAGCTTTCTTT
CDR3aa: CASSESQGLNTEAFF

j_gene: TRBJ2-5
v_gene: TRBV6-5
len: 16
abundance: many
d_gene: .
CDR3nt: TGTGCCAGCAGCCTACCGCGGCGACAAGACCAAGAGACCCAGTACTTC
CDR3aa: CASSLPRRQDQETQYF

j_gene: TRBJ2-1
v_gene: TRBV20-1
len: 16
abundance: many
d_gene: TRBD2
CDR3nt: TGCAGTGCTAGAGATCTTTCAGCGGGAGTCTACAATGAGCAGTTCTTC
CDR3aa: CSARDLSAGVYNEQFF

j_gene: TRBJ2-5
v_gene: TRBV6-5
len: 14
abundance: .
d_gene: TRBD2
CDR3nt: TGTGCCAGCAGTTACGGCGGGAGTCGGGAGACCCAGTACTTC
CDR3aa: CASSYGGSRETQYF

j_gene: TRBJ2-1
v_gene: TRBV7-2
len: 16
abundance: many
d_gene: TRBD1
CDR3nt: TGTGCCAGCAGCTTAGTAGCGGGACAGGGGTTCCATGAGCAGTTCTTC
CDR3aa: CASSLVAGQGFHEQFF

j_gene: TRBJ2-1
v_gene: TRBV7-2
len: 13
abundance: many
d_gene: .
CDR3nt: TGTGCCAGCAGCCTCCAGGACCTTTTTGAGCAGTTCTTC
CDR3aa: CASSLQDLFEQFF

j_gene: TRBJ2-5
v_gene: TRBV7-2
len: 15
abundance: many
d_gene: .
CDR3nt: TGTGCCAGCAGCCGTCAATGGAGCCCTCAAGAGACCCAGTACTTC
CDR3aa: CASSRQWSPQETQYF

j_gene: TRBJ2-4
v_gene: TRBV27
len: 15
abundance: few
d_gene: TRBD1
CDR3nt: TGTGCCAGCAGATGGACAGGAGATGCCAAAAACATTCAGTACTTC
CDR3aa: CASRWTGDAKNIQYF

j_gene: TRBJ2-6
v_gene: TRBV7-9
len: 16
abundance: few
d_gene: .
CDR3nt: TGTGCCAGCAGCCCCCTGGGTTTGTCTGGGGCCAACGTCCTGACTTTC
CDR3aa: CASSPLGLSGANVLTF

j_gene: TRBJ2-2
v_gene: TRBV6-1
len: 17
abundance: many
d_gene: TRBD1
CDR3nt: TGTGCCAGCAGCGCACTCGCCGGGACAGTCGGCACCGGGGAGCTGTTTTTT
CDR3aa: CASSALAGTVGTGELFF

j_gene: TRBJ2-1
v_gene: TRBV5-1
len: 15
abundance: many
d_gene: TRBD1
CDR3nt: TGCGCCAGTAAAGTAGTACAGGGGTCCTACAATGAGCAGTTCTTC
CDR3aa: CASKVVQGSYNEQFF

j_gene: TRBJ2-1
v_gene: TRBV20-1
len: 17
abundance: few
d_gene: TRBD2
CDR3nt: TGCAGTGCTAGAGATACGACTAGCGGGAGGAGGCGGAATGAGCAGTTCTTC
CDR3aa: CSARDTTSGRRRNEQFF